These 26 T cell receptor beta chains originate from one sample sequenced in a study of blood T cell repertoires in COVID-19. TCRdb keeps only in-frame clones here, not all; method: immunoSEQ multiplex PCR. Of approximately 100,000 clones in the sample, about 90% are singletons; the top ten hold around a sixth. Sequences were obtained from peripheral blood. These receptors originate from a man aged 50 to 60 with acute or convalescent COVID-19.

The V call is TRBV11-1, the J call TRBJ2-7; maybe TRBD1 (6 bases). V lost 5 bases and J 3 bases, leaving 20 bases between the germline ends. CDR1 and CDR2 from the germline V gene are SGHAT and FQDESV (reference sequence). This CDR3 is 16 amino acids long. As DNA, the CDR3 is TGTGCCAGCAGCCTTCGGGACACCACACGGGACTACGAGCAGTACTTC. Amino acids: CASSLRDTTRDYEQYF.

The genes are TRBV7-2 and TRBJ1-1; D might be TRBD1 (5 bases). The CDR3 has 13 amino acids. Germline CDR1 is SGHTA and CDR2 is FQGNSA. V was trimmed by 6 bases and J by 5 bases, leaving 13 bases between them. The CDR3 protein is CASRGLGLTEAFF. The CDR3 nucleotides are TGTGCCAGCAGGGGACTGGGTCTGACTGAAGCTTTCTTT.

This chain uses TRBV7-9 with TRBJ2-3; TRBD1 matches at 9 bases. The CDR3 is 15 amino acids. The V segment lost 5 bases and the J segment 5 bases; nucleotides outside the gene matches: 8. CDR1 and CDR2 from the germline V gene are SEHNR and FQNEAQ (reference sequence). The CDR3 is CASSLDGQGQDTQYF. CDR3 in DNA: TGTGCCAGCAGCCTTGATGGACAGGGGCAAGATACGCAGTATTTT.

The chain is built from TRBV7-9 and TRBJ2-3; maybe TRBD1 (7 bases). Per the germline V gene, CDR1 is SEHNR and CDR2 is FQNEAQ (reference sequence). This CDR3 is 15 amino acids long. Trimming took off 4 bases at V and 4 bases at J, with 15 bases between the two ends. The CDR3 sequence: CASSSGDSRADTQYF. The CDR3 coding sequence is TGTGCCAGCAGCTCGGGGGACAGCCGAGCAGATACGCAGTATTTT.

The chain recombines TRBV27 with TRBJ2-3; 7 nucleotides line up with TRBD1. V trimming: 7 bases; J trimming: 3 bases; junction bases outside the gene matches: 7. There are 14 residues in the CDR3. Germline assignment: CDR1 MNHEY and CDR2 SMNVEV (reference sequence). CDR3 protein: CASTRQGRTDTQYF. The CDR3 DNA reads as TGTGCCAGCACCCGACAGGGTAGAACAGATACGCAGTATTTT.

V and J are TRBV3-1 (or the pseudogene TRBV3-2) and TRBJ1-6; possible D gene TRBD1, 5 bases. The CDR3 has 15 residues. Trimming removed 1 base from V and 4 bases from J, with 8 bases in between. CDR1 and CDR2 from the germline V gene are LGHDT and YNNKEL (reference sequence). The CDR3 DNA sequence: TGTGCCAGCAGCCAAGTCGGGGGTTATAATTCACCCCTCCACTTT. It translates to CASSQVGGYNSPLHF.

The gene calls are TRBV6-6 and TRBJ2-2; D perhaps matches TRBD2 (7 bases). V lost 7 bases and J 5 bases, leaving 14 bases between the germline ends. Germline V gene lookup returns CDR1 MNHNY and CDR2 SVGAGI (reference sequence). CDR3 length equals 14 residues. For the CDR3, the DNA is TGTGCCAGCATGGTCGGGGGGCCTACCGGGGAGCTGTTTTTT. This codes for CASMVGGPTGELFF.

The CDR3 spells CASSSPAVPSTDTQYF. CDR3 in DNA: TGTGCCAGCAGCTCTCCGGCGGTACCTAGCACAGATACGCAGTATTTT. The J gene is TRBJ2-3, the V gene TRBV7-8; D is unclear. Trimming cost V 4 bases and J 0 bases, with 14 bases left between them. CDR1 is SGHVS, CDR2 FQNEAQ, per germline. The CDR3 length is 16 residues.

This chain links TRBV18 with TRBJ2-7, with 7 bases aligning to TRBD1. The length of the CDR3 is 15 residues. V shed 3 bases, J shed 0 bases, and the junction held 5 bases outside the gene matches. CDR1 and CDR2 (germline): KGHSH, LQKENI. The CDR3 DNA follows: TGTGCCAGCTCACCCCAGGGACAGCACTCCTACGAGCAGTACTTC. It encodes CASSPQGQHSYEQYF.

This clone was seen once. The chain joins TRBV16 to TRBJ2-3, with 9 positions matching TRBD2. This CDR3 region has 14 residues. V trimming: 2 bases; J trimming: 6 bases; junction bases outside the gene matches: 3. Germline assignment: CDR1 KGHSY and CDR2 FQNENV. CDR3 in DNA: TGTGCCAGCAGCCAAGGTACTAGCGGGGATACGCAGTATTTT. Protein sequence: CASSQGTSGDTQYF.

The chain is built from TRBV28 and TRBJ2-4; D not resolved. Germline CDR1 MDHEN, CDR2 SYDVKM. This CDR3 spans 16 amino acids. Trimming took 8 bases from V and 0 from J, leaving 17 bases between them. For the CDR3, the DNA is TGTGCCAGCGGTCCGTTTTCAGTCGTAGCCAAAAACATTCAGTACTTC. Protein: CASGPFSVVAKNIQYF. The entire variable domain, with the rest obtained from reference TRBV28 and TRBJ2-4, is as follows: DVKVTQSSRYLVKRTGEKVFLECVQDMDHENMFWYRQDPGLGLRLIYFSYDVKMKEKGDIPEGYSVSREKKERFSLILESASTNQTSMYLCASGPFSVVAKNIQYFGAGTRLSVL.

The chain recombines TRBV6-5 with TRBJ2-7; tentatively, D is TRBD1 (5 bases). The V end lost 0 bases, the J end lost 6 bases, and 18 bases lay between the germline ends. In germline, CDR1 is MNHEY, CDR2 SVGAGI. This CDR3 region has 16 residues. CDR3 coding DNA: TGTGCCAGCAGTTACTCTGGGCAGGGAACAGTCTCCGAGCAGTACTTC. Translated: CASSYSGQGTVSEQYF.

The V gene is TRBV19, the J gene TRBJ2-7; 9 bases fit TRBD1. The CDR3 runs 13 residues. Germline lookup yields CDR1 LNHDA and CDR2 SQIVND (reference sequence). Trimming took 7 bases from V and 3 from J; bases not matched to a gene: 4. The CDR3 loop reads CASNRGPDYEQYF. The CDR3 nucleotides read TGTGCCAGTAACAGGGGGCCAGACTACGAGCAGTACTTC.

This sequence joins TRBV27 and TRBJ2-1; unclear D gene. Per germline, CDR1 MNHEY and CDR2 SMNVEV (reference sequence). The V and J ends lost 2 bases and 6 bases respectively, with 5 bases between them. There are 12 residues in the CDR3. The CDR3 nucleotides are TGTGCCAGCAGTTTACGCGGCAATGAGCAGTTCTTC. Translating gives CASSLRGNEQFF.

The chain couples TRBV24-1 to TRBJ1-4, with 10 bases fitting TRBD1. CDR1 is KGHDR and CDR2 is SFDVKD in the germline V gene. The CDR3 consists of 15 residues. The V and J ends lost 4 bases and 10 bases, in that order; junction bases with no gene match: 8. The CDR3 bases are TGTGCCACCAGTGACACCGGGACAGGGGATCGAAAACTGTTTTTT. Residues: CATSDTGTGDRKLFF.

The chain uses TRBV18 and TRBJ1-1; D call uncertain. V lost 2 bases and J 1 base, leaving 8 bases between the germline ends. Germline CDR1 KGHSH, CDR2 LQKENI. CDR3 length: 14 amino acids. CDR3 nucleotides: TGTGCCAGCTCACCAAGCGGGGAGAACACTGAAGCTTTCTTT. Translation: CASSPSGENTEAFF. Full variable domain (rest looked up from reference TRBV18 and TRBJ1-1): NAGVMQNPRHLVRRRGQEARLRCSPMKGHSHVYWYRQLPEEGLKFMVYLQKENIIDESGMPKERFSAEFPKEGPSILRIQQVVRGDSAAYFCASSPSGENTEAFFGQGTRLTVV.

V usage is TRBV4-2 and J usage is TRBJ2-1, with TRBD2 identical over 14 bases. This CDR3 has 17 residues. V shed 3 bases and J 9 bases; nucleotides not matched to a gene: 10. Germline CDR1 reads LGHNA; CDR2 reads YNFKEQ. The DNA for the CDR3 is TGTGCCAGCAGCCAGGTGGCGACTAGCGGGGGGGTAGGTGAGCAGTTCTTC. It translates to CASSQVATSGGVGEQFF.

This clone is a singleton in its sample. The CDR3: CASSQFRALSSGANVLTF. CDR3 DNA: TGTGCCAGCAGCCAATTCAGGGCACTAAGCTCTGGGGCCAACGTCCTGACTTTC. The gene calls are TRBV6-2 or TRBV6-3 and TRBJ2-6, with D perhaps TRBD1 (5 bases). This CDR3 spans 18 amino acids. The V gene lost 6 bases and the J gene lost 0 bases, with 18 bases spanning the gap. Germline CDR1 and CDR2: MNHEY and SVGEGT.

The V gene is TRBV5-4, the J gene TRBJ2-3; D might be TRBD2 (6 bases). V was pared by 3 bases and J by 4 bases, with 12 bases between. Germline CDR1 and CDR2: SGHNT and YYREEE (reference sequence). The CDR3 length is 14 residues. DNA of the CDR3: TGTGCCAGCAGCTCGGAGGGGAGGCCAGATACGCAGTATTTT. Residues: CASSSEGRPDTQYF.

This clone came up once. The chain combines TRBV7-2 with TRBJ2-5; TRBD2 matches at 8 bases. With 3 bases clipped from V and 5 bases from J, the junction kept 8 bases outside the gene matches. Germline V gene lookup returns CDR1 SGHTA and CDR2 FQGNSA. The CDR3 contains 15 residues. The CDR3, as DNA: TGTGCCAGCAGCTTCTTCGGGGGGGCGGTTGAGACCCAGTACTTC. It translates to CASSFFGGAVETQYF.

The CDR3 DNA follows: TGCGCCAGCAGTGATGGAGGCTCTAACTATGGCTACACCTTC. It translates to CASSDGGSNYGYTF. This rearrangement joins TRBV10-1 to TRBJ1-2; unclear D gene. The length of the CDR3 is 14 residues. The ends were cut back, 3 bases at V and 0 bases at J, with 8 bases in the middle. Germline V lookup: CDR1 WNHNN, CDR2 SYGVQD (reference sequence).

The chain links TRBV30 to TRBJ2-5; TRBD2 is a possible D gene (7 bases). Between the trimmed V and J ends, which lost 0 bases and 6 bases, there was a span of 11 bases. The V gene's germline CDR1 is GTSNPN and CDR2 SVGIG (reference sequence). The CDR3 is 13 amino acids. The CDR3 DNA reads TGTGCCTGGAGTGTAGGGGGGGTAAAGACCCAGTACTTC. It specifies CAWSVGGVKTQYF.

This chain uses TRBV11-2 with TRBJ2-1; 15 bases map to TRBD2. Unmatched junction bases numbered 5, after V lost 5 bases and J lost 9 bases. Germline assignment: CDR1 SGHAT and CDR2 FQNNGV. This CDR3 spans 15 amino acids. Here the CDR3 reads CASSTGLAGGVEQFF. The CDR3 nucleotides read TGTGCCAGCAGCACGGGACTAGCGGGGGGAGTTGAGCAGTTCTTC. Supplemented by reference TRBV11-2 and TRBJ2-1, the full variable domain reads EAGVAQSPRYKIIEKRQSVAFWCNPISGHATLYWYQQILGQGPKLLIQFQNNGVVDDSQLPKDRFSAERLKGVDSTLKIQPAKLEDSAVYLCASSTGLAGGVEQFFGPGTRLTVL.

The chain has TRBV2 and TRBJ1-6, with TRBD1 matching 8 bases. The V segment lost 7 bases and the J segment 4 bases; nucleotides outside the gene matches: 6. The length of the CDR3 is 15 residues. CDR1 is SNHLY and CDR2 is FYNNEI in the germline V gene. The CDR3 is CASIGQGYYNSPLHF. Here the CDR3 DNA reads TGTGCCAGCATCGGACAGGGATATTATAATTCACCCCTCCACTTT.

This clone was recorded only once. The chain employs TRBV6-1 and TRBJ2-7; 11 bases agree with TRBD2. Germline V gene data show CDR1 as MNHNS and CDR2 as SASEGT. Trimming at V came to 3 bases and at J to 2 bases, leaving 15 bases not matched to a gene. CDR3 size: 19 residues. The CDR3 here is CASSDKGQPSGGRPYEQYF. The CDR3 DNA follows: TGTGCCAGCAGTGATAAAGGGCAGCCTAGCGGGGGGCGACCCTACGAGCAGTACTTC.

This rearrangement joins TRBV18 to TRBJ1-5; 7 bases are shared with TRBD1. The CDR3 is 15 amino acids. Germline V gene lookup returns CDR1 KGHSH and CDR2 LQKENI. V shed 3 bases and J 2 bases; nucleotides not matched to a gene: 4. CDR3 coding DNA: TGTGCCAGCTCACCTCAGGGGGGAGGCAATCAGCCCCAGCATTTT. This sequence encodes CASSPQGGGNQPQHF.